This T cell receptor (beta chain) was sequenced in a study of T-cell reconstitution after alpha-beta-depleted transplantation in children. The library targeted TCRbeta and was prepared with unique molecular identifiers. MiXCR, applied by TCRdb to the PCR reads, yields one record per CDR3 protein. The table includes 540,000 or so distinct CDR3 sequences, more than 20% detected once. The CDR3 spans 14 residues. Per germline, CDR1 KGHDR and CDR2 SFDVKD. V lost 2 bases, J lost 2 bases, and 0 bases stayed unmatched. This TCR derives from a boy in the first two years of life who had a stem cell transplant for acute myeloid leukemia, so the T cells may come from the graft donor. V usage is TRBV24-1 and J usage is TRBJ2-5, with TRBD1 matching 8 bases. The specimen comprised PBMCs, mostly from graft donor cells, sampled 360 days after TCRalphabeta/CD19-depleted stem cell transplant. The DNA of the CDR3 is TGTGCCACCAGTGATTGGGACAGGCAAGAGACCCAGTACTTC. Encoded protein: CATSDWDRQETQYF.